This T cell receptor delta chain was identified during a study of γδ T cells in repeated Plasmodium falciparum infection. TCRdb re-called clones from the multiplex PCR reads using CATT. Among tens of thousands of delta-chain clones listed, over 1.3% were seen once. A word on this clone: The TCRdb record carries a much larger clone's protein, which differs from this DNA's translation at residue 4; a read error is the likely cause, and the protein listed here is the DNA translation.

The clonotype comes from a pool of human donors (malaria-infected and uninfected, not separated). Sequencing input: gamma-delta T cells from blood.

DNA for the CDR3: TGTGCCTGTGGCACCGTAGGGAGCTCCTGGGACACCCGACAGATGTTTTTC. The encoded protein is CACGTVGSSWDTRQMFF. This chain uses TRDV2 with TRDJ3; D uncertain. TCRdb gives no J gene; it was assigned here by matching the DNA to germline. The CDR3 runs to 17 residues. Germline assignment: CDR1 GEAIGNYY and CDR2 EKD.